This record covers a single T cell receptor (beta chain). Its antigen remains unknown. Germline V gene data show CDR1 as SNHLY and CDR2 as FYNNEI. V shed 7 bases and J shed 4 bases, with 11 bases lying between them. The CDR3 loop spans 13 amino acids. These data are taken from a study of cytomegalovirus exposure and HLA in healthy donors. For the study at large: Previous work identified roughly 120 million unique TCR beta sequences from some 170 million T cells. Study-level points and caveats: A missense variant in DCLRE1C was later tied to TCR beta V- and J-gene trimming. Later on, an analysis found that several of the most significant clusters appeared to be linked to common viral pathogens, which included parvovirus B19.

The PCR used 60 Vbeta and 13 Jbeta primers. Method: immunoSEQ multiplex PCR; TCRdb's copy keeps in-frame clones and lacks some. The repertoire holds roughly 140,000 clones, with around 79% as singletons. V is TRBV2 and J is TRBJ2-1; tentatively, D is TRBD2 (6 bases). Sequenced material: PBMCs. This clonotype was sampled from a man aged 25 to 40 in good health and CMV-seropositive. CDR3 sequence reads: CASKPGLYNEQFF. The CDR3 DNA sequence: TGTGCCAGCAAGCCGGGACTTTACAATGAGCAGTTCTTC.